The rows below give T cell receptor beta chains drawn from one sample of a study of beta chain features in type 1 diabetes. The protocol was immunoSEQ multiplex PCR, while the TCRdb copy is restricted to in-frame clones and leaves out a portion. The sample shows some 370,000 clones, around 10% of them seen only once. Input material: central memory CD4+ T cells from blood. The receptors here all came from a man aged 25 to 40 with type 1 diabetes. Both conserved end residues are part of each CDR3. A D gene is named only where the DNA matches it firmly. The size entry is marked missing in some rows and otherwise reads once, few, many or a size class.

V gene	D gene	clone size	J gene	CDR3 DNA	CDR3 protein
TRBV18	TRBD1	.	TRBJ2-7	TGTGCCAGCTCACCATGGGTCGGCCAGGGGGACAATCACCTCTACGAGCAGTACTTC	CASSPWVGQGDNHLYEQYF
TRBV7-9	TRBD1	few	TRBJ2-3	TGTGCCAGCAGCTCGAGGACAGGGCTCGACGATACGCAGTATTTT	CASSSRTGLDDTQYF
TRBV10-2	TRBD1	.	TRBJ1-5	TGCGCCAGCAGTCCGACAGGGGTGAGCAATCAGCCCCAGCATTTT	CASSPTGVSNQPQHF
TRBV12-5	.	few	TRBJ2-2	TGTGCTAGTGGTCCGCCCTGGAGGCCCCTAGACACCGGGGAGCTGTTTTTT	CASGPPWRPLDTGELFF
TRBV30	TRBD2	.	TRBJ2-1	TGTGCCTCTGGACTAGCCAATGAGCAGTTCTTC	CASGLANEQFF
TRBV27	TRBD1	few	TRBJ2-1	TGTGCCAGCTATCGGACAGGGACAAATGAGCAGTTCTTC	CASYRTGTNEQFF
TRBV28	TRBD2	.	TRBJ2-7	TGTGCCAGCAGTTCAATACTAGCGCTAGGGAGCGAGCAGTACTTC	CASSSILALGSEQYF
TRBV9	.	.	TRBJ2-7	TGTGCCAGCAGCCAATCCGACAGTCCGTTTACCGAGCAGTACTTC	CASSQSDSPFTEQYF
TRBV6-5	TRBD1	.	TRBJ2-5	TGTGCCAGCAGTCCGGGGACAGCACAAGAGACCCAGTACTTC	CASSPGTAQETQYF
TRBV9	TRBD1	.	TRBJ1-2	TGTGCCAGCAGCGGGAACCCGGGACAGGGAAAATATGGCTACACCTTC	CASSGNPGQGKYGYTF
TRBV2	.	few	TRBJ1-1	TGTGCCATTTCAGACAGGCCTAACACTGAAGCTTTCTTT	CAISDRPNTEAFF
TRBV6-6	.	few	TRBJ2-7	TGTGCCAGCATCTCGGACGGCTACGAGCAGTACTTC	CASISDGYEQYF
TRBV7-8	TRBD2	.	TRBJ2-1	TGTGCCAGCAGCTTACGTGCTAGCGGATACAATGAGCAGTTCTTC	CASSLRASGYNEQFF
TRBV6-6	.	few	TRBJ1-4	TGTGCCAGCAGTACAGGGAGGGAAAAACTGTTTTTT	CASSTGREKLFF
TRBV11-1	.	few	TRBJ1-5	TGTGCCAGCAGCTTACATGGGAGCAATCAGCCCCAGCATTTT	CASSLHGSNQPQHF
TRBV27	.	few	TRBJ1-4	TGTGCCAGCGCGGATCATTTAAGTAATGAAAAACTGTTTTTT	CASADHLSNEKLFF
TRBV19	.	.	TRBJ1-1	TGTGCCAGTAGTAGACGATCAGGGGACCCGGCCACTGAAGCTTTCTTT	CASSRRSGDPATEAFF
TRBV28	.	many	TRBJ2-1	TGTGCCAGCAAAAGACGGGACTCCTACAATGAGCAGTTCTTC	CASKRRDSYNEQFF
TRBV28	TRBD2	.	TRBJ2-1	TGTGCCAGCACCCTAGCGGCGGAGGCGCAGAGGGAGTTCTTC	CASTLAAEAQREFF
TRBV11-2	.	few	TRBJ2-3	TGTGCCAGCAGCTTTGGGGATGGAGATACGCAGTATTTT	CASSFGDGDTQYF
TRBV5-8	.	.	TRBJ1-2	TGTGCCAGCGGTAGGACCTTCTATGGCTACACCTTC	CASGRTFYGYTF
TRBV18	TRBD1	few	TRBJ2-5	TGTGCCAGCTCAACCTTGACAGGGGCCGCGGGAGAGACCCAGTACTTC	CASSTLTGAAGETQYF
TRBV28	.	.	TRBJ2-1	TGTGCCAGCAGGCCCCTCGGGACGACCGACAATGAGCAGTTCTTC	CASRPLGTTDNEQFF
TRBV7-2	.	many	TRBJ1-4	TGTGCCAGCAGCTTAAGTACAGCCTATAATGAAAAACTGTTTTTT	CASSLSTAYNEKLFF
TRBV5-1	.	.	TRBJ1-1	TGCGCCAGCAGCTTGGAGCGGGGGGAAGCTTTCTTT	CASSLERGEAFF
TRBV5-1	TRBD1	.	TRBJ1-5	TGCGCCAGCAGCTCCGACAGGGACCAGCCCCAGCATTTT	CASSSDRDQPQHF
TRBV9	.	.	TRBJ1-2	TGTGCCAGCAGCGGTCAACGGGCCCAAGGCTACACCTTC	CASSGQRAQGYTF
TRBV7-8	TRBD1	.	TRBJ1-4	TGTGCCAGCAGTTCGACAGGGGTTCCTGAAAAACTGTTTTTT	CASSSTGVPEKLFF
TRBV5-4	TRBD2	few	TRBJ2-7	TGTGCCAGCAGCCCGGGACTAGCGGGAGTAGGCCGGAGCGAGCAGTACTTC	CASSPGLAGVGRSEQYF
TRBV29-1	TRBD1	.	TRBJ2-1	TGCAGCGTTGAAGATCACGGGACAGGGAAATGGGGTGAGCAGTTCTTC	CSVEDHGTGKWGEQFF
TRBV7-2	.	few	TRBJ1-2	TGTGCCAGCAGCCCGGACAGTAACTATGGCTACACCTTC	CASSPDSNYGYTF
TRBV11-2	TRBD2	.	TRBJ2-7	TGCGCCAGCAGTCCGGGACTAGCGGGAGACGAGCAGTACTTC	CASSPGLAGDEQYF
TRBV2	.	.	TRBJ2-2	TGTGCCAGCAGTGAAGGGCCACCGGGAGCGAACACCGGGGAGCTGTTTTTT	CASSEGPPGANTGELFF
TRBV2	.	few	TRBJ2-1	TGTGCCAGCAGTGACTGGGAATACAATGAGCAGTTCTTC	CASSDWEYNEQFF
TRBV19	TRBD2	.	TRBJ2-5	TGTGCCAGTAGTAGGGGGACTACCCTGCAAGAGACCCAGTACTTC	CASSRGTTLQETQYF
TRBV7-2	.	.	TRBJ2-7	TGTGCCAGCAGCTTAGCCCGGGACAACTACGAGCAGTACTTC	CASSLARDNYEQYF
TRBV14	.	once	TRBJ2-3	TGTGCCAGCAGTCGATTCGGGGACGCAAGGAACACAGATACGCAGTATTTT	CASSRFGDARNTDTQYF